These 18 T cell receptor beta chains share one sample of origin, sequenced in a study of neurological immune-mediated disorders. TCRdb fed the 5' RACE reads into MiXCR, producing one record per CDR3 protein. The sample contains about 66,000 distinct CDR3 sequences, roughly 3.9% of which appear only once. Material for sequencing was PBMCs. These TCRs come from a man aged 25-45 years with multiple sclerosis.

This clonotype came up many times. The CDR3 DNA follows: TGCGCCAGCAGACTGATGGGGACAGATTCCTACGAGCAGTACTTC. Its protein is CASRLMGTDSYEQYF. The rearrangement uses TRBV5-1 and TRBJ2-7; 7 nucleotides align to TRBD1. J gave up 1 base and V 5 bases, and 9 bases lay outside the gene matches. This CDR3 has 15 amino acids. Germline V gene lookup returns CDR1 SGHRS and CDR2 YFSETQ. Together with reference TRBV5-1 and TRBJ2-7, the CDR3 gives the full variable domain: KAGVTQTPRYLIKTRGQQVTLSCSPISGHRSVSWYQQTPGQGLQFLFEYFSETQRNKGNFPGRFSGRQFSNSRSEMNVSTLELGDSALYLCASRLMGTDSYEQYFGPGTRLTVT.

This clonotype was observed many times. This chain links TRBV6-5 with TRBJ1-1, with D possibly being TRBD1 (5 bases). Deletions cut 2 bases from V and 5 bases from J, with 12 bases between. Germline V lookup: CDR1 MNHEY, CDR2 SVGAGI. The CDR3 spans 14 residues. The chain's CDR3 is CASSYVGRGTEAFF. In DNA, the CDR3 is TGTGCCAGCAGTTACGTGGGCCGGGGGACTGAAGCTTTCTTT.

This clonotype was observed many times. This chain links TRBV5-1 with TRBJ1-2; D may be TRBD1 (5 bases). This CDR3 has 16 amino acids. Germline lookup yields CDR1 SGHRS and CDR2 YFSETQ. Trimming took off 2 bases at V and 0 bases at J, with 14 bases between the two ends. CDR3 coding DNA: TGCGCCAGCAGCTTTTGGGGGGACGGATCTAACTATGGCTACACCTTC. It yields the protein CASSFWGDGSNYGYTF.

This clonotype was recorded a few times. A much larger clone differs from this one at a single base, so this may be a read error. This chain connects TRBV6-6 to TRBJ2-1; D unresolved. The germline V gene encodes CDR1 MNHNY and CDR2 SVGAGI (reference sequence). The CDR3 is 15 residues long. Trimming left V 6 bases short and J 3 bases short, with 15 bases between. The CDR3 DNA sequence: TGTGCCAGCAGGAAACATGGGATCCGCTACAATGAGCAGTTCTTC. The encoded protein is CASRKHGIRYNEQFF.

The chain links TRBV6-6 to TRBJ1-2, with a weak D call TRBD1 (5 bases). V lost 0 bases to trimming and J lost 8 bases, with 16 bases between them. Germline V gene sequence: CDR1 MNHNY, CDR2 SVGAGI (reference sequence). The CDR3 contains 15 residues. The chain's CDR3 is CASSYSPQGYFGYTF. For the CDR3, the DNA is TGTGCCAGCAGTTACTCGCCGCAGGGTTATTTCGGCTACACCTTC.

Many counts were recorded for this clonotype. The chain has TRBV5-1 and TRBJ2-5; D is tentatively TRBD1 or TRBD2 (6 bases each). The CDR3 contains 14 residues. In germline, CDR1 is SGHRS, CDR2 YFSETQ. V was shortened by 7 bases and J by 5 bases, with 18 bases between the two germline ends. CDR3 sequence (DNA): TGCGCCAGCGGGGGGCTAGCTGAGGCGGAGACCCAGTACTTC. Protein sequence: CASGGLAEAETQYF.

There are many counts of this clonotype. This chain joins TRBV4-1 and TRBJ2-1, with 9 bases identical to TRBD2. Per germline, CDR1 MGHRA and CDR2 YSYEKL. The CDR3 has 16 residues. V was clipped by 5 bases and J by 0 bases; unmatched bases: 5. The CDR3 sequence: CASSGGGGASYNEQFF. Written as DNA, the CDR3 is TGCGCCAGCAGCGGAGGCGGGGGGGCCTCCTACAATGAGCAGTTCTTC.

To note about this clonotype: A clone one base away is much larger, so this may be a read error. J is TRBJ2-1 and V is TRBV5-6; D is unresolved. This CDR3 is built from 14 residues. CDR1 SGHDT and CDR2 YYEEEE come from the germline V gene. Trimming shortened V by 2 bases and J by 1 base, and 7 bases separated the two germline ends. The DNA of the CDR3 is TGTGCCAGCAGCTTCGGATTATCCTACAATGAGCAGTTCTTC. Encoded protein: CASSFGLSYNEQFF.

This clonotype has at least ten counts. The CDR3 DNA sequence: TGCAGCGTTGAACAGCCAGCACAGCTAAACGACTATGGCTACACCTTC. Amino acid sequence: CSVEQPAQLNDYGYTF. V usage is TRBV29-1 and J usage is TRBJ1-2; D not resolved. Germline CDR1 reads SQVTM; CDR2 reads ANQGSEA. The ends were cut back, 2 bases at V and 3 bases at J, with 19 bases in the middle. The CDR3 contains 16 residues.

This clonotype was detected ten times or more. The J gene is TRBJ2-7, the V gene TRBV12-3 or TRBV12-4; 9 bases align to TRBD2. V shed 0 bases and J 3 bases; nucleotides not matched to a gene: 0. This CDR3 contains 14 residues. In DNA form, the CDR3 reads TGTGCCAGCAGTTTAGCGCGGGGGGGCTACGAGCAGTACTTC. This gives the protein CASSLARGGYEQYF.

This clonotype was counted ten times or more. The V call is TRBV7-9, the J call TRBJ1-1, with D possibly matching TRBD1 (5 bases). There are 15 residues in the CDR3. Germline lookup yields CDR1 SEHNR and CDR2 FQNEAQ (reference sequence). Trimming removed 1 base at V and 4 bases at J, with 13 bases between. The CDR3: CASSLVAGVGTEAFF. CDR3 DNA sequence: TGTGCCAGCAGCTTAGTGGCGGGGGTTGGCACTGAAGCTTTCTTT.

This clonotype was counted at least ten times. This chain uses TRBV5-1 with TRBJ2-5, with D maybe TRBD2 (5 bases). Germline lookup yields CDR1 SGHRS and CDR2 YFSETQ. V lost 0 bases, J lost 3 bases, and 6 bases lay in between. The length of the CDR3 is 13 residues. For the CDR3, the DNA is TGCGCCAGCAGCTTGGACGGGAAAGAGACCCAGTACTTC. It specifies CASSLDGKETQYF.

This clonotype occurred many times. This chain uses TRBV6-2 or TRBV6-3 with TRBJ1-4, with a possible D match to TRBD1 (5 bases). This CDR3 contains 14 residues. The germline V gene encodes CDR1 MNHEY and CDR2 SVGEGT. V lost 6 bases and J lost 5, with 13 bases in between. This chain's CDR3 is CASRRAGGNEKLFF. In DNA, the CDR3 is TGTGCCAGCAGGCGGGCCGGGGGAAATGAAAAACTGTTTTTT.

This clonotype has at least ten counts. The V call is TRBV20-1, the J call TRBJ2-7, with a weak D call TRBD1 (5 bases). Per germline, CDR1 DFQATT and CDR2 SNEGSKA (reference sequence). V shed 3 bases and J shed 2 bases, with 20 bases lying between them. The CDR3 sequence is 16 residues long. CDR3 coding DNA: TGCAGTGCTAGGCCCTTACAGGTCGCCTCCCCCTACGAGCAGTACTTC. Its translation: CSARPLQVASPYEQYF.

This clonotype occurred many times. The J gene is TRBJ2-5, the V gene TRBV4-3; 9 bases map to TRBD1. This CDR3 has 15 residues. CDR1 is LGHNA, CDR2 YSLEER, per germline. The V and J ends lost 6 bases and 5 bases, in that order; junction bases with no gene match: 10. This CDR3 is CASSATGGRGETQYF. The CDR3 region has the DNA TGCGCCAGCAGTGCAACAGGGGGCCGGGGGGAGACCCAGTACTTC.

This clonotype was counted at least ten times. The chain links TRBV20-1 to TRBJ2-7; D assignment may be TRBD1 or TRBD2 (7 bases each). This CDR3 has 15 residues. Germline V lookup: CDR1 DFQATT, CDR2 SNEGSKA (reference sequence). The V gene lost 3 bases and the J gene lost 3 bases, with 18 bases spanning the gap. The CDR3 nucleotides read TGCAGTGCTAGCGGCGGGGGCAGGGGGGACTACGAGCAGTACTTC. Translation gives CSASGGGRGDYEQYF.

This clonotype was seen repeatedly, ten times or more. J is TRBJ1-4 and V is TRBV12-3 or TRBV12-4; 7 nucleotides agree with TRBD1. The CDR3 has 13 amino acids. Losses at the gene ends were 6 bases for V and 4 bases for J; bases not matched to a gene: 2. The CDR3 sequence is CASRGQYNEKLFF. Here the CDR3 DNA reads TGTGCCAGCAGGGGACAGTATAATGAAAAACTGTTTTTT.

This clonotype was seen ten or more times. CDR3 sequence reads: CASSFQNRGYEQYF. CDR3 DNA sequence: TGTGCCAGCAGTTTCCAGAACAGGGGTTACGAGCAGTACTTC. The chain employs TRBV12-3 or TRBV12-4 and TRBJ2-7; 7 bases match TRBD1. This CDR3 spans 14 amino acids. The V segment lost 3 bases and the J segment 4 bases; nucleotides outside the gene matches: 6.